Described below is a single TCR beta chain sequence and its context. Repertoires were generated with immunoSEQ multiplex PCR, while TCRdb's copy carries only in-frame clones and drops some. Of 200,000 to 300,000 clones in the sample, roughly 80% were seen once. Unstimulated Tregs (CD4+CD25+CD127-) and CD4+CD25- non-Tregs were sorted from PBMCs. The CDR3 runs 15 residues. V was cut by 6 bases and J by 5 bases, with 17 bases left in between. CDR1 and CDR2 (germline): SEHNR, FQNEAQ (reference sequence). The sample originates from a study of Tregs in tolerant kidney transplant recipients. Source material: CD4+ T cells from blood. This clonotype was obtained from a human donor in good health. V and J are TRBV7-9 and TRBJ2-1; D is perhaps TRBD1 or TRBD2 (5 bases each). This CDR3 reads CASSPTGAQNNEQFF. Here the CDR3 DNA reads TGTGCCAGCAGTCCGACCGGGGCCCAAAACAATGAGCAGTTCTTC.